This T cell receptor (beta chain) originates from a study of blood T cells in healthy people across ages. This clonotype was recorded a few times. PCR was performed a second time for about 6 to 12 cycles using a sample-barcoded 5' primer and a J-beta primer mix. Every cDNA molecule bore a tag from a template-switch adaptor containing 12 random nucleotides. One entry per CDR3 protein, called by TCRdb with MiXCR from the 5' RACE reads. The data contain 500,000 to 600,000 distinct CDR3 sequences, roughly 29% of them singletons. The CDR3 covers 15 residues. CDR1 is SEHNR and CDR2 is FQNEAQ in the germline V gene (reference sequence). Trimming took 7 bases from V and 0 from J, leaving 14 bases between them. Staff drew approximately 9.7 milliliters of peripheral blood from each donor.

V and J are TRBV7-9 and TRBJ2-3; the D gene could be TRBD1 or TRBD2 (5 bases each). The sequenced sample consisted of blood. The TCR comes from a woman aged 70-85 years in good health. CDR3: CASIQTGRSTDTQYF. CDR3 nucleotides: TGTGCCAGCATCCAAACGGGGCGGAGCACAGATACGCAGTATTTT. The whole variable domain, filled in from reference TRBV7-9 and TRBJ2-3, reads DTGVSQNPRHKITKRGQNVTFRCDPISEHNRLYWYRQTLGQGPEFLTYFQNEAQLEKSRLLSDRFSAERPKGSFSTLEIQRTEQGDSAMYLCASIQTGRSTDTQYFGPGTRLTVL.